This entry lists 32 T cell receptor beta chains sequenced from one sample in a study of T cell responses to AZD1222 COVID-19 vaccine. Sequencing was performed with immunoSEQ multiplex PCR; in TCRdb, only in-frame clones are kept and a portion is missing. The sample has about 100,000 clones; 80% to 90% are singletons. Source: peripheral blood, taken on day 0 of AZD1222 vaccination. The receptors were sampled from an adult in good health.

J is TRBJ2-7 and V is TRBV12-5; 8 bases fit TRBD2. Germline V gene sequence: CDR1 LGHNT, CDR2 FRNRAP. The CDR3 spans 15 residues. The ends lost 7 bases at V and 5 bases at J; junction bases unmatched: 13. In nucleotides, the CDR3 is TGTGCTAGTGTCCCTTCGGGGGGGACTGTCCACGAGCAGTACTTC. Protein: CASVPSGGTVHEQYF.

This chain joins TRBV4-1 and TRBJ1-4; TRBD1 agrees at 7 bases. Germline loops: CDR1 MGHRA, CDR2 YSYEKL. The J segment lost 5 bases and the V segment lost 0 bases, leaving 6 bases of the junction unmatched. This CDR3 is 16 amino acids long. CDR3 protein: CASSQEETGANEKLFF. CDR3 coding DNA: TGCGCCAGCAGCCAAGAGGAAACAGGGGCAAATGAAAAACTGTTTTTT.

This clone was detected only once. The chain recombines TRBV21-1 with TRBJ2-7; TRBD1, as called in the table, went unchecked against the DNA. TRBV21-1 is annotated as a pseudogene. This CDR3 spans 21 amino acids. The CDR3 here is CASSKADRAPGPILGSYEQYF. In DNA, the CDR3 is TGTGCCAGCAGCAAAGCGGACAGGGCACCGGGACCAATCCTCGGCTCCTACGAGCAGTACTTC.

Only one count was recorded for this clone. This rearrangement joins TRBV19 to TRBJ1-2; unclear D gene. Trimming cost V 4 bases and J 0 bases, with 12 bases left between them. CDR1 and CDR2 (germline): LNHDA, SQIVND (reference sequence). The CDR3 is 15 residues long. CDR3 coding DNA: TGTGCCAGTAGTAACCCCGGGAAGGCTAACTATGGCTACACCTTC. Protein sequence: CASSNPGKANYGYTF.

The V call is TRBV5-1, the J call TRBJ1-2, with a tentative D call TRBD1 (5 bases). Germline assignment: CDR1 SGHRS and CDR2 YFSETQ. The ends were cut back, 1 base at V and 5 bases at J, with 12 bases in the middle. The length of the CDR3 is 14 residues. CDR3 DNA sequence: TGCGCCAGCAGCTTGACCGGGACTTCTTATGGCTACACCTTC. Translated, it gives CASSLTGTSYGYTF.

The V and J genes are TRBV5-1 and TRBJ2-7; TRBD1 agrees at 9 bases. J gave up 3 bases and V 0 bases, and 7 bases lay outside the gene matches. The germline V gene encodes CDR1 SGHRS and CDR2 YFSETQ. The CDR3 contains 16 residues. CDR3 in DNA: TGCGCCAGCAGCTTGGCCCGGGACAGGGTCATCTACGAGCAGTACTTC. Protein: CASSLARDRVIYEQYF.

The chain carries TRBV10-2 and TRBJ2-7; 9 positions match TRBD1. Trimming at V came to 7 bases and at J to 4 bases, leaving 11 bases not matched to a gene. This CDR3 spans 15 amino acids. Germline values: CDR1 WSHSY, CDR2 SAAADI. The CDR3 spells CASKSGTGSVYEQYF. The CDR3 bases are TGCGCCAGCAAATCCGGGACAGGGAGTGTGTACGAGCAGTACTTC.

This chain links TRBV27 with TRBJ2-2; TRBD2 matches at 14 bases. This CDR3 is 18 amino acids long. Trimming cost V 4 bases and J 3 bases; bases outside gene matches: 7. Germline assignment: CDR1 MNHEY and CDR2 SMNVEV (reference sequence). The chain's CDR3 is CASSSPGLAGEDTGELFF. The CDR3 DNA reads TGTGCCAGCAGTTCGCCGGGACTAGCGGGAGAGGACACCGGGGAGCTGTTTTTT.

CDR3 coding DNA: TGTGCCAGCAGTTTATGGGGGAGCTCCTACAATGAGCAGTTCTTC. The encoded protein is CASSLWGSSYNEQFF. The gene calls are TRBV27 and TRBJ2-1; D tentatively fits TRBD1 or TRBD2 (5 bases each). Between the trimmed V and J ends, which lost 1 base and 0 bases, there was a span of 7 bases. Looked up from germline, CDR1 is MNHEY and CDR2 is SMNVEV (reference sequence). The CDR3 extends over 15 amino acids.

This clone showed up just a few times. The gene calls are TRBV12-3 or TRBV12-4 and TRBJ2-1, with 7 bases lining up with TRBD2. Trimming cost V 8 bases and J 3 bases; bases outside gene matches: 4. This CDR3 is built from 13 residues. CDR3 nucleotide sequence: TGTGCCAGCTTAGCGGGCGTCTACAATGAGCAGTTCTTC. Protein sequence: CASLAGVYNEQFF.

The chain has TRBV18 and TRBJ2-2; no clear D gene. Germline V CDR1 and CDR2: KGHSH, LQKENI. Trimming cost V 0 bases and J 2 bases, with 7 bases left between them. CDR3 length: 15 residues. CDR3 protein: CASSPPGSNTGELFF. In nucleotides, the CDR3 is TGTGCCAGCTCACCACCGGGGTCCAACACCGGGGAGCTGTTTTTT.

The chain links TRBV5-6 to TRBJ2-6; D ambiguous. CDR1 SGHDT and CDR2 YYEEEE come from the germline V gene. The CDR3 spans 13 residues. V was trimmed by 5 bases and J by 4 bases, leaving 7 bases between them. CDR3 protein: CASSHPGANVLTF. The CDR3 DNA reads as TGTGCCAGCAGTCACCCCGGGGCCAACGTCCTGACTTTC.

The chain employs TRBV27 and TRBJ1-1; weak D call: TRBD1 (5 bases). The CDR3 is made up of 14 amino acids. Trimming took off 8 bases at V and 0 bases at J, with 13 bases between the two ends. Germline assignment: CDR1 MNHEY and CDR2 SMNVEV (reference sequence). The CDR3 loop is CASALGLMNTEAFF. The CDR3 coding sequence is TGTGCCAGCGCCTTGGGGCTCATGAACACTGAAGCTTTCTTT.

J is TRBJ2-4 and V is TRBV6-5; tentatively, D is TRBD1 or TRBD2 (5 bases each). Between the trimmed V and J ends, which lost 0 bases and 4 bases, there was a span of 10 bases. The length of the CDR3 is 15 residues. CDR1 and CDR2 (germline): MNHEY, SVGAGI. The CDR3 spells CASSYSTRGKNIQYF. Here the CDR3 DNA reads TGTGCCAGCAGTTACTCGACGAGGGGTAAAAACATTCAGTACTTC.

The genes are TRBV3-1 (or the pseudogene TRBV3-2) and TRBJ2-1; D might be TRBD1 (5 bases). This CDR3 comprises 15 residues. Germline loops: CDR1 LGHDT, CDR2 YNNKEL (reference sequence). The germline V and J ends were trimmed by 2 bases and 8 bases, with 16 bases remaining between them. The CDR3 sequence: CASSQTRVLDDEQFF. The CDR3 coding sequence is TGTGCCAGCAGCCAAACCAGGGTCCTGGATGATGAGCAGTTCTTC.

V and J are TRBV28 and TRBJ1-1, with 11 bases matching TRBD1. Germline V gives CDR1 MDHEN, CDR2 SYDVKM. The CDR3 consists of 17 residues. V trimming: 4 bases; J trimming: 5 bases; junction bases outside the gene matches: 12. In DNA form, the CDR3 reads TGTGCCAGCAGTTCAGCCGGGACAGGGGGTACTGGGACTGAAGCTTTCTTT. Protein sequence: CASSSAGTGGTGTEAFF.

V gene TRBV7-9 combines with J gene TRBJ1-5; the D gene is possibly TRBD1 (6 bases). Germline V gene sequence: CDR1 SEHNR, CDR2 FQNEAQ (reference sequence). This CDR3 region has 15 residues. V was trimmed by 5 bases and J by 7 bases, leaving 18 bases between them. CDR3 amino acids: CASSGGSKGHQPQHF. CDR3 coding DNA: TGTGCCAGCAGCGGGGGCTCGAAAGGTCACCAGCCCCAGCATTTT.

The chain links TRBV4-3 to TRBJ2-1, with TRBD1 matching 7 bases. CDR1 LGHNA and CDR2 YSLEER come from the germline V gene. The CDR3 length is 14 residues. J gave up 6 bases and V 5 bases, and 7 bases lay outside the gene matches. The DNA of the CDR3 is TGCGCCAGCAGCAGGGGGCTAGAGTCCAATGAGCAGTTCTTC. This codes for CASSRGLESNEQFF.

The V call is TRBV5-1, the J call TRBJ2-7; the match to TRBD1 covers 7 bases. The CDR3 contains 15 residues. V lost 4 bases and J lost 2; bases outside the gene matches: 9. The V gene's germline CDR1 is SGHRS and CDR2 YFSETQ. The CDR3 region has the DNA TGCGCCAGCAGCCCTACAGGGGCCTTCCCCTACGAGCAGTACTTC. This gives the protein CASSPTGAFPYEQYF.

V usage is TRBV7-9 and J usage is TRBJ2-1; D is possibly TRBD2 (6 bases). From germline, CDR1 is SEHNR and CDR2 FQNEAQ (reference sequence). Trimming removed 1 base from V and 7 bases from J, with 8 bases in between. This CDR3 has 13 residues. The CDR3: CASSLVGGNEQFF. The CDR3 bases are TGTGCCAGCAGCTTAGTCGGGGGAAATGAGCAGTTCTTC.

The CDR3 is CASSDLRANTGELFF. CDR3 nucleotide sequence: TGTGCCAGCAGCGATCTAAGGGCGAACACCGGGGAGCTGTTTTTT. This chain uses TRBV25-1 with TRBJ2-2; D is unclear. The CDR3 runs 15 residues. CDR1 MGHDK and CDR2 SYGVNS come from the germline V gene. The ends were cut back, 6 bases at V and 0 bases at J, with 11 bases in the middle.

The chain uses TRBV19 and TRBJ1-1, with D perhaps TRBD1 (5 bases). The ends were cut back, 6 bases at V and 0 bases at J, with 14 bases in the middle. Germline V gene data show CDR1 as LNHDA and CDR2 as SQIVND (reference sequence). This CDR3 has 15 residues. The chain's CDR3 is CASSHRTLMNTEAFF. CDR3 nucleotide sequence: TGTGCCAGTAGCCACAGGACCTTAATGAACACTGAAGCTTTCTTT. Filled out from reference TRBV19 and TRBJ1-1, the complete variable domain reads DGGITQSPKYLFRKEGQNVTLSCEQNLNHDAMYWYRQDPGQGLRLIYYSQIVNDFQKGDIAEGYSVSREKKESFPLTVTSAQKNPTAFYLCASSHRTLMNTEAFFGQGTRLTVV.

The chain combines TRBV2 with TRBJ1-5; 10 bases are shared with TRBD1. This CDR3 spans 12 amino acids. Germline values: CDR1 SNHLY, CDR2 FYNNEI. V was pared by 6 bases and J by 16 bases, with 9 bases of the junction left unmatched. The CDR3 DNA is TGTGCCAGCAGCCTCCGGGACAGGGGAAAACATTTT. It encodes CASSLRDRGKHF. The full variable domain, completed using reference TRBV2 and TRBJ1-5, is EPEVTQTPSHQVTQMGQEVILRCVPISNHLYFYWYRQILGQKVEFLVSFYNNEISEKSEIFDDQFSVERPDGSNFTLKIRSTKLEDSAMYFCASSLRDRGKHFGDGTRLSIL.

The rearrangement uses TRBV10-3 and TRBJ1-2, with unresolved D. CDR1 and CDR2 (germline): ENHRY, SYGVKD. Trimming cost V 3 bases and J 7 bases, with 6 bases left between them. There are 11 residues in the CDR3. CDR3 residues: CAISDDLGYTF. In DNA, the CDR3 is TGTGCCATCAGTGACGATCTTGGCTACACCTTC.

The V and J genes are TRBV9 and TRBJ2-3, with a weak D call TRBD2 (6 bases). CDR3 length equals 14 residues. CDR1 SGDLS and CDR2 YYNGEE come from the germline V gene. Trimming took 6 bases from V and 2 from J, leaving 13 bases between them. CDR3 loop: CASTSGTYTDTQYF. CDR3 coding DNA: TGTGCCAGCACCTCCGGGACTTACACAGATACGCAGTATTTT.

J is TRBJ1-3 and V is TRBV3-1 (or the pseudogene TRBV3-2); perhaps TRBD1 as D (5 bases). Trimming took 3 bases from V and 2 from J, leaving 5 bases between them. Germline CDR1 LGHDT, CDR2 YNNKEL (reference sequence). The CDR3 runs 13 residues. The CDR3 DNA sequence: TGTGCCAGCAGCCAGGACACTGGAAACACCATATATTTT. This translates into CASSQDTGNTIYF.

The V call is TRBV3-1 (or the pseudogene TRBV3-2), the J call TRBJ1-3; D is uncertain. CDR1 is LGHDT and CDR2 is YNNKEL in the germline V gene (reference sequence). V was pared by 0 bases and J by 0 bases, with 6 bases between. This CDR3 comprises 15 residues. DNA for the CDR3: TGTGCCAGCAGCCAAGAAATGAGCTCTGGAAACACCATATATTTT. Protein: CASSQEMSSGNTIYF.

The CDR3 coding sequence is TGTGCCAGCAGTTGGGACAGGTTTGCCTACGAGCAGTACTTC. Translating it yields CASSWDRFAYEQYF. The V call is TRBV6-2 or TRBV6-3, the J call TRBJ2-7, with 8 bases that match TRBD1. Germline trimming cut 4 bases from V and 2 bases from J; bases unmatched to any gene: 4. This CDR3 region has 14 residues. Germline-derived CDR1 and CDR2 are MNHEY and SVGEGT.

V is TRBV11-3 and J is TRBJ2-5; 10 bases fit TRBD1. Germline V CDR1 and CDR2: SGHNT, YENEEA. The V segment lost 3 bases and the J segment 5 bases; nucleotides outside the gene matches: 9. The CDR3 has 16 amino acids. The CDR3 spells CASSFAGTGVGETQYF. Written as DNA, the CDR3 is TGTGCCAGCAGCTTCGCCGGGACAGGGGTCGGGGAGACCCAGTACTTC.

V is TRBV2 and J is TRBJ2-3; D possibly corresponds to TRBD2 (5 bases). V lost 2 bases to trimming and J lost 6 bases, with 15 bases between them. The CDR3 runs to 15 residues. Germline CDR1 SNHLY, CDR2 FYNNEI. The DNA for the CDR3 is TGTGCCAGCAGTGAATACCCCGGCGCGGGTGATACGCAGTATTTT. Amino acids: CASSEYPGAGDTQYF.

The chain couples TRBV6-4 to TRBJ1-2; the match to TRBD1 covers 8 bases. From germline, CDR1 is MRHNA and CDR2 SNTAGT. The CDR3 loop spans 15 amino acids. Losses at the gene ends were 2 bases for V and 2 bases for J; bases not matched to a gene: 4. CDR3 protein: CASSDRAGGNYGYTF. In nucleotides, the CDR3 is TGTGCCAGCAGTGACCGGGCAGGGGGCAACTATGGCTACACCTTC.

The rearrangement joins TRBV5-1 to TRBJ1-2, with D possibly being TRBD1 (5 bases). Germline V gene sequence: CDR1 SGHRS, CDR2 YFSETQ. Between the trimmed V and J ends, which lost 4 bases and 4 bases, there was a span of 17 bases. This CDR3 has 15 residues. The CDR3 nucleotides are TGCGCCAGCAGCCCCACCCCGACAGTCGGCTATGGCTACACCTTC. Translated: CASSPTPTVGYGYTF.